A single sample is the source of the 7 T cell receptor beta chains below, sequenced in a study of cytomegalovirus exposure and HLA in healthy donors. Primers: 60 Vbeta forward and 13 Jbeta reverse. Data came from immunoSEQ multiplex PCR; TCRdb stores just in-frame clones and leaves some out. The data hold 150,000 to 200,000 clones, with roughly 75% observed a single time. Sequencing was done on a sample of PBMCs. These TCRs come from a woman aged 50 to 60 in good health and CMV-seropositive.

This chain's CDR3 is CASRLRLAIDEQFF. The CDR3 coding sequence is TGTGCCAGCCGGCTTCGACTAGCCATCGATGAGCAGTTCTTC. The chain is built from TRBV11-2 and TRBJ2-1, with 7 bases fitting TRBD2. CDR3 length: 14 amino acids. The V gene's germline CDR1 is SGHAT and CDR2 FQNNGV. After removal of 8 bases from V and 8 bases from J, the junction contained 12 bases not matched to a gene.

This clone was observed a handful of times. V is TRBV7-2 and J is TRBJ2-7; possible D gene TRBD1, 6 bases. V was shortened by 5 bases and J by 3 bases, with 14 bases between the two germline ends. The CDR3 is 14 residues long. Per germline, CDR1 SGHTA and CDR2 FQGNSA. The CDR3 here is CASSRLGQNYEQYF. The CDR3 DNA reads TGTGCCAGCAGCCGGTTAGGACAGAACTACGAGCAGTACTTC.

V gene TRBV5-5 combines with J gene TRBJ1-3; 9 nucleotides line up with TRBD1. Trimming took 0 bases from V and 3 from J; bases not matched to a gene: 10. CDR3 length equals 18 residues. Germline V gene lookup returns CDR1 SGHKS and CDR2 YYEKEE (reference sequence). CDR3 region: CASSLVGGQGGGGNTIYF. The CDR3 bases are TGTGCCAGCAGCTTGGTTGGGGGACAGGGAGGCGGTGGAAACACCATATATTTT.

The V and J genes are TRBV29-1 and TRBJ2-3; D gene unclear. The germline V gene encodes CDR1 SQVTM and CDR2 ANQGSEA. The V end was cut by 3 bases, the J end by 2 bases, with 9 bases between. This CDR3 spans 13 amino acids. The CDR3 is CSVDGQSTDTQYF. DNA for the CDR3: TGCAGCGTTGATGGGCAGTCCACAGATACGCAGTATTTT.

CDR3 DNA: TGTGCCAGCAGGGAAAGAGCCGGGACAGATAATTCACCCCTCCACTTT. Encoded protein: CASRERAGTDNSPLHF. This chain joins TRBV5-4 and TRBJ1-6; the match to TRBD1 covers 7 bases. The CDR3 length is 16 residues. Germline V gives CDR1 SGHNT, CDR2 YYREEE (reference sequence). With 5 bases clipped from V and 5 bases from J, the junction kept 10 bases outside the gene matches.

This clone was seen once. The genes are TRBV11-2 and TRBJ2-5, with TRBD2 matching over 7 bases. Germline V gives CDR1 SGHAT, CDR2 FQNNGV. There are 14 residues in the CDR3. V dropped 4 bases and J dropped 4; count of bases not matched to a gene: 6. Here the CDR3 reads CASSSWVAGETQYF. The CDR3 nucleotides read TGTGCCAGCAGCTCGTGGGTAGCGGGAGAGACCCAGTACTTC.

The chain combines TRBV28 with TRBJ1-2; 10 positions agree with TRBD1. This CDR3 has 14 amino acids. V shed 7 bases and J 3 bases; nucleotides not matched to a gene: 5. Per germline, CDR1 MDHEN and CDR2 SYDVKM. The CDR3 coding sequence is TGTGCCAGCAACGAGGGACAGGGGTACTATGGCTACACCTTC. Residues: CASNEGQGYYGYTF.